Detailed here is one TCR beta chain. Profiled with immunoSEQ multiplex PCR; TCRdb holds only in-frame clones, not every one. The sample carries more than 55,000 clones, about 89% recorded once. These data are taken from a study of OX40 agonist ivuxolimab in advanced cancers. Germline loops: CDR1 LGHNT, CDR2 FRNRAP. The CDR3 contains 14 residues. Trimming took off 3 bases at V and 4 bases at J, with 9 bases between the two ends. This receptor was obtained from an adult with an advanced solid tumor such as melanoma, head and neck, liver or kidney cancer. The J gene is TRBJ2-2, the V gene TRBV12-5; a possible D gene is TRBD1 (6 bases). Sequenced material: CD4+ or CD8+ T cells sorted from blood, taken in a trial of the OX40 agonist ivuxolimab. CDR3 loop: CASGFWTVTGELFF. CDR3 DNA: TGTGCTAGTGGTTTCTGGACAGTCACCGGGGAGCTGTTTTTT.